This T cell receptor beta chain is from a study of blood T cells in healthy people across ages. Germline-derived CDR1 and CDR2 are SGHTA and FQGNSA. This CDR3 is built from 15 residues. About this clonotype itself: What it binds is unknown.

Primers used in a second PCR of roughly 7 to 12 cycles were a sample-barcoded 5' primer and a J-beta primer mix. One entry per CDR3 protein, called by TCRdb with MiXCR from the 5' RACE reads. In the table there are about 700,000 distinct CDR3 sequences, 32% of which are singletons. Study outcomes and limitations: Estimates of total diversity, which came from one million sequenced T cells, were considered to be underestimates.

The V gene is TRBV7-2, the J gene TRBJ2-4; 8 bases fit TRBD1. The J call is uncertain, as TRBJ2-5 better fits the DNA end. The sequencing sample was made of blood. This clonotype originated in a woman over 75 in good health. In DNA, the CDR3 is TGTGCCAGCAGCTTAGCGAGCAGGGGGCATGAGACCCAGTACTTC. Translated, it gives CASSLASRGHETQYF.